A selection of T cell receptor beta chains follows, all from one sample in a study of T cell responses to AZD1222 COVID-19 vaccine. The method was immunoSEQ multiplex PCR; TCRdb's version includes in-frame clones alone and lacks a portion of them. The table lists fewer than 90,000 clones, about 86% of them singletons. The sample here was peripheral blood, taken 28 days after the second AZD1222 dose. These receptors were taken from an adult who received the AZD1222 COVID-19 vaccine. Each CDR3 is given with its conserved first and last residue. D genes are given only for firm matches. A row's size may be missing; if present it is once, few, many or a size class.

>TRBV2|TRBD2|-|TRBJ2-7
TGTGCCAGCATCGGGGAGGGGAACGAGCAGTACTTC
CASIGEGNEQYF
>TRBV10-1|-|-|TRBJ2-1
TGCGCCAGCAGTGAGGCAGGAGCCCTATACAATGAGCAGTTCTTC
CASSEAGALYNEQFF
>TRBV2|-|few|TRBJ2-2
TGTGCCAGAAAGCGCTCAGGGGGAGGCACCGGGGAGCTGTTTTTT
CARKRSGGGTGELFF
>TRBV7-2|-|-|TRBJ2-7
TGTGCCAGCAGCCCCTTGGGGGGAGTCCACGAGCAGTACTTC
CASSPLGGVHEQYF
>TRBV20-1|-|-|TRBJ2-1
TGCAGTGCTGCCCCGGAGGATGAGCAGTTCTTC
CSAAPEDEQFF
>TRBV6-1|-|-|TRBJ1-5
TGTGCCAGCAGTGAATGGGGGGGGCTTCCTCCCGGGCAGCCCCAGCATTTT
CASSEWGGLPPGQPQHF
>TRBV19|-|-|TRBJ2-1
TGTGCCACCGGACAGCCCAATGAGCAGTTCTTC
CATGQPNEQFF
>TRBV6-5|-|-|TRBJ1-2
TGTGCCAGTAGATCGACCGGCGGTGTGGGTGGCTACACCTTC
CASRSTGGVGGYTF
>TRBV28|-|-|TRBJ1-2
TGTGCCAGCAGCCCTCGAAGGGCGGGCGGCTACACCTTC
CASSPRRAGGYTF
>TRBV4-2|TRBD2|once|TRBJ2-1
TGTGCCAGCAGCTCCCGACTAGCGGGGCAGAGCTCCTACAATGAGCAGTTCTTC
CASSSRLAGQSSYNEQFF
>TRBV6-6|-|-|TRBJ1-5
TGTGCCGCTCGACTGGATAGCAATCAGCCCCAGCATTTT
CAARLDSNQPQHF
>TRBV5-6|TRBD2|-|TRBJ2-3
TGTGCCAGCAGCACTTTAGCGGGGGGAGATACGCAGTATTTT
CASSTLAGGDTQYF
>TRBV19|TRBD1|-|TRBJ1-3
TGTGCCAGCGGGACAGGGGACTCTGGAAACACCATATATTTT
CASGTGDSGNTIYF
>TRBV28|TRBD1|-|TRBJ1-1
TGTGCCAGCAGTTTCTCCTTTGGGAGACGAGGGGGCGGTGAAGCTTTCTTT
CASSFSFGRRGGGEAFF
>TRBV7-2|TRBD1|-|TRBJ1-2
TGTGCCAGCAGCCAAGGACAGGGGGTTGGCTATGGCTACACCTTC
CASSQGQGVGYGYTF
>TRBV20-1|-|-|TRBJ1-5
TGCAGTGCTAGTCGGATGGGTAGCAATCAGCCCCAGCATTTT
CSASRMGSNQPQHF
>TRBV5-1|-|-|TRBJ1-2
TGCGCCAGCAGCCAGGGAGTTCCGGGACGTGTCGTCTATGGCTACACCTTC
CASSQGVPGRVVYGYTF
>TRBV6-7|TRBD2|-|TRBJ2-1
TGTGCCAGCAGTGACTCCGGACTAGCGGGAGCTCTCGATGAGCAGTTCTTC
CASSDSGLAGALDEQFF
>TRBV10-3|-|-|TRBJ2-7
TGTGCCATCAGAGGGCCTGAAACCAGCTACGAGCAGTACTTC
CAIRGPETSYEQYF
>TRBV10-1|-|-|TRBJ1-1
TGCGCCAGCAGTGAGTCAGGCCGCACTGAAGCTTTCTTT
CASSESGRTEAFF
>TRBV6-5|TRBD1|-|TRBJ2-3
TGTGCCAGCCGGGACAGGGTTACAGATACGCAGTATTTT
CASRDRVTDTQYF
>TRBV20-1|-|-|TRBJ2-7
TGCAGTGCTAGTTTGCCAGGGTTGAGCGAGCAGTACTTC
CSASLPGLSEQYF
>TRBV19|-|-|TRBJ1-1
TGTGCCAGTAGTATGGGGAAAGGGGTGAACACTGAAGCTTTCTTT
CASSMGKGVNTEAFF
>TRBV3-1/TRBV3-2|-|-|TRBJ2-2
TGTGCCAGCAGCCAAGTGGGCGGGGCAAACACCGGGGAGCTGTTTTTT
CASSQVGGANTGELFF